The 19 T cell receptor beta chains below were found in one sample sequenced in a study of OX40 agonist ivuxolimab in advanced cancers. Some clones are missing from TCRdb's copy, which holds only in-frame ones; the method was immunoSEQ multiplex PCR. This sample carries over 80,000 clones, more than 70% of them seen once, and the ten largest clones take approximately 4.8%. The specimen was CD4+ or CD8+ T cells sorted from blood, collected in a trial of the OX40 agonist ivuxolimab. The origin of the receptors is an adult with an advanced solid tumor such as melanoma, head and neck, liver or kidney cancer.

This chain uses TRBV19 with TRBJ1-5; 8 nucleotides match TRBD1. J gave up 3 bases and V 5 bases, and 6 bases lay outside the gene matches. There are 15 residues in the CDR3. Germline values: CDR1 LNHDA, CDR2 SQIVND (reference sequence). CDR3 loop: CASSDSGGPNQPQHF. The DNA for the CDR3 is TGTGCCAGTAGTGATTCAGGGGGCCCCAATCAGCCCCAGCATTTT.

The V and J genes are TRBV7-3 and TRBJ2-3, with 8 nucleotides matching TRBD2. V lost 4 bases and J lost 3; bases outside the gene matches: 6. Per germline, CDR1 SGHTA and CDR2 FQGTGA. CDR3 length: 15 amino acids. The DNA for the CDR3 is TGTGCCAGCAGCTCAAGACTAGCGAATACAGATACGCAGTATTTT. Translating gives CASSSRLANTDTQYF. The variable domain in full, completed from reference TRBV7-3 and TRBJ2-3, reads GAGVSQTPSNKVTEKGKYVELRCDPISGHTALYWYRQSLGQGPEFLIYFQGTGAADDSGLPNDRFFAVRPEGSVSTLKIQRTERGDSAVYLCASSSRLANTDTQYFGPGTRLTVL.

The V call is TRBV27, the J call TRBJ2-5; 8 bases map to TRBD1. J was trimmed by 2 bases and V by 6 bases; bases with no gene match: 5. CDR3 size: 14 residues. Germline loops: CDR1 MNHEY, CDR2 SMNVEV (reference sequence). The chain's CDR3 is CASRTGVRQETQYF. In DNA, the CDR3 is TGTGCCAGCAGGACAGGGGTTAGGCAAGAGACCCAGTACTTC.

The genes are TRBV7-2 and TRBJ2-5; 7 bases match TRBD1. The CDR3 runs 14 residues. CDR1 SGHTA and CDR2 FQGNSA come from the germline V gene. The V and J ends lost 1 base and 3 bases, in that order; junction bases with no gene match: 2. The CDR3 sequence: CASSLGDRKETQYF. The CDR3 DNA reads TGTGCCAGCAGCTTAGGGGACAGAAAAGAGACCCAGTACTTC.

The chain uses TRBV6-5 and TRBJ2-4; D ambiguous. Trimming took off 0 bases at V and 12 bases at J, with 15 bases between the two ends. Germline lookup yields CDR1 MNHEY and CDR2 SVGAGI. The CDR3 is 14 amino acids. Written as DNA, the CDR3 is TGTGCCAGCAGTTACTCCCGTACGTCGGTTTCTCAGTACTTC. As protein: CASSYSRTSVSQYF.

V usage is TRBV15 and J usage is TRBJ2-2, with TRBD2 matching over 10 bases. Germline V gives CDR1 LNHNV, CDR2 YYDKDF (reference sequence). This CDR3 is built from 15 residues. Germline trimming cut 1 base from V and 6 bases from J; bases unmatched to any gene: 2. CDR3 in DNA: TGTGCCACCAGCAGAGGTGGGACTAGCGCCGGGGAGCTGTTTTTT. Protein sequence: CATSRGGTSAGELFF.

The rearrangement uses TRBV2 and TRBJ1-1; D is perhaps TRBD1 (6 bases). Germline CDR1 reads SNHLY; CDR2 reads FYNNEI. V lost 5 bases to trimming and J lost 0 bases, with 10 bases between them. The CDR3 contains 14 residues. CDR3 coding DNA: TGTGCCAGCAGTCTGGGACAAATGAACACTGAAGCTTTCTTT. It encodes CASSLGQMNTEAFF.

The CDR3 loop reads CASSGIRGRETQYF. CDR3 nucleotides: TGTGCCAGCAGTGGGATTAGGGGGCGGGAGACCCAGTACTTC. The rearrangement joins TRBV2 to TRBJ2-5; 7 bases map to TRBD1. Unmatched junction bases numbered 7, after V lost 4 bases and J lost 5 bases. The CDR3 covers 14 residues. Germline CDR1 SNHLY, CDR2 FYNNEI.

The rearrangement links TRBV9 to TRBJ2-1; a possible D gene is TRBD2 (5 bases). CDR3 length equals 14 residues. CDR1 is SGDLS, CDR2 YYNGEE, per germline. Trimming left V 0 bases short and J 4 bases short, with 8 bases between. CDR3 nucleotide sequence: TGTGCCAGCAGCGTAGGAACTAGGTACAATGAGCAGTTCTTC. As protein: CASSVGTRYNEQFF.

This rearrangement joins TRBV19 to TRBJ2-5; D call uncertain. V shed 2 bases and J shed 2 bases, with 9 bases lying between them. The CDR3 has 14 residues. Germline lookup yields CDR1 LNHDA and CDR2 SQIVND (reference sequence). The CDR3 region is CASSISPAQETQYF. The CDR3 DNA reads TGTGCCAGTAGTATAAGTCCAGCGCAAGAGACCCAGTACTTC.

The chain uses TRBV13 and TRBJ2-6; D possibly uses TRBD1 or TRBD2 (5 bases each). Trimming took 5 bases from V and 0 from J, leaving 11 bases between them. Germline V lookup: CDR1 PRHDT, CDR2 FYEKMQ (reference sequence). The CDR3 is made up of 16 amino acids. The CDR3 here is CASSLGALSGANVLTF. The CDR3 bases are TGTGCCAGCAGCCTCGGGGCGCTCTCTGGGGCCAACGTCCTGACTTTC. Full variable domain (rest looked up from reference TRBV13 and TRBJ2-6): AAGVIQSPRHLIKEKRETATLKCYPIPRHDTVYWYQQGPGQDPQFLISFYEKMQSDKGSIPDRFSAQQFSDYHSELNMSSLELGDSALYFCASSLGALSGANVLTFGAGSRLTVL.

The rearrangement joins TRBV19 to TRBJ2-1; no firm D call. The CDR3 loop spans 14 amino acids. V lost 8 bases, J lost 4 bases, and 15 bases lay in between. Looked up from germline, CDR1 is LNHDA and CDR2 is SQIVND (reference sequence). The CDR3 coding sequence is TGTGCCAGTGCGGCGAATACATTATACAATGAGCAGTTCTTC. Its protein is CASAANTLYNEQFF.

The rearrangement uses TRBV5-1 and TRBJ2-3; D is undetermined. Germline assignment: CDR1 SGHRS and CDR2 YFSETQ. The V and J ends lost 0 bases and 0 bases respectively, with 14 bases between them. The CDR3 spans 17 residues. CDR3 DNA sequence: TGCGCCAGCAGCTTGGGCCGGGCCTCGTCTAGCACAGATACGCAGTATTTT. Its protein product is CASSLGRASSSTDTQYF.

This clone was counted a single time. The chain uses TRBV7-2 and TRBJ2-5, with D unclear. The V gene's germline CDR1 is SGHTA and CDR2 FQGNSA. This CDR3 has 14 residues. Deletions cut 0 bases from V and 3 bases from J, with 8 bases between. This chain's CDR3 is CASSLAMMKETQYF. The CDR3 nucleotides are TGTGCCAGCAGCTTAGCGATGATGAAAGAGACCCAGTACTTC.

The chain links TRBV19 to TRBJ2-1; unclear D gene. With 7 bases removed from V and 2 bases from J, the gap between germline ends came to 15 bases. Germline values: CDR1 LNHDA, CDR2 SQIVND (reference sequence). The CDR3 is 15 residues long. CDR3 residues: CASNPWNGTYNEQFF. Written as DNA, the CDR3 is TGTGCCAGTAACCCCTGGAACGGAACCTACAATGAGCAGTTCTTC.

Of note for this clone: At the DNA level, this CDR3 is encoded by other sequences in the same sample as well. This chain connects TRBV6-6 to TRBJ1-2, with D perhaps matching TRBD1 (6 bases). The germline V gene encodes CDR1 MNHNY and CDR2 SVGAGI (reference sequence). V lost 2 bases and J lost 2, with 15 bases in between. There are 16 residues in the CDR3. The CDR3: CASSYPRTGGNYGYTF. The DNA for the CDR3 is TGTGCCAGCAGTTACCCGAGAACCGGGGGCAACTATGGCTACACCTTC.

This sequence joins TRBV14 and TRBJ2-2; D is unclear. This CDR3 spans 15 amino acids. Trimming shortened V by 1 base and J by 0 bases, and 6 bases separated the two germline ends. Germline V gene lookup returns CDR1 SGHDN and CDR2 FVKESK. The CDR3 region is CASSQVRSNTGELFF. The DNA of the CDR3 is TGTGCCAGCAGCCAAGTTAGATCGAACACCGGGGAGCTGTTTTTT.

This clone was picked up one time. The rearrangement links TRBV6-5 to TRBJ1-5; D might be TRBD1 (6 bases). V was pared by 0 bases and J by 6 bases, with 12 bases between. Per germline, CDR1 MNHEY and CDR2 SVGAGI. CDR3 length: 15 residues. The CDR3 here is CASSYSIGGGQPQHF. The CDR3 DNA reads as TGTGCCAGCAGTTACTCGATTGGGGGCGGTCAGCCCCAGCATTTT.

The genes are TRBV7-3 and TRBJ1-1; D not resolved. The length of the CDR3 is 13 residues. The germline gives CDR1 SGHTA, CDR2 FQGTGA. Trimming pared 4 bases from V and 3 bases from J, leaving 9 bases between. CDR3 in DNA: TGTGCCAGCAGCTCGGAGACGGACACTGAAGCTTTCTTT. This translates into CASSSETDTEAFF.